This T cell receptor (beta chain) was sequenced in a study of Ad26.COV2.S vaccination and SARS-CoV-2 variants. Points from the study as a whole: The authors reported substantial breadth in spike-specific CD8+ and CD4+ T cell responses after vaccination.

The treatment: around 19 received Ad26.COV2.S at low or high dose, single or two shots; about 5 received placebo; per-sample allocation not given. Sampling happened 63 days after the first vaccine or placebo injection. In its sample, this clone was seen a few times. The antigen remains undetermined. This CDR3 is built from 16 residues. Germline V gene lookup returns CDR1 SGHRS and CDR2 YFSETQ. V lost 4 bases to trimming and J lost 0 bases; unmatched junction nucleotides: 10. Produced via immunoSEQ multiplex PCR; TCRdb's table is partial and in-frame only. The sample lists about 420,000 clones, roughly 88% occurring once.

The V gene is TRBV5-1, the J gene TRBJ2-7; 7 nucleotides match TRBD1. The source of this sequence is a person aged 18-60 years who received the Ad26.COV2.S COVID-19 vaccine or a placebo. The sample here was peripheral blood, taken in a trial of Ad26.COV2.S vaccine versus placebo. CDR3 loop: CASSLHPGTDSYEQYF. The CDR3 nucleotides are TGCGCCAGCAGCCTACACCCCGGGACAGACTCCTACGAGCAGTACTTC. The variable domain in full, completed from reference TRBV5-1 and TRBJ2-7, reads KAGVTQTPRYLIKTRGQQVTLSCSPISGHRSVSWYQQTPGQGLQFLFEYFSETQRNKGNFPGRFSGRQFSNSRSEMNVSTLELGDSALYLCASSLHPGTDSYEQYFGPGTRLTVT.